The sequence of this T cell receptor beta chain was determined in a study of cytomegalovirus exposure and HLA in healthy donors. Study-wide points: Some TCR beta chains (around 180 of them) were listed as cytomegalovirus-associated. A later analysis, which compared TCR beta chains of equal frequency, found the HLA-associated ones more clonally expanded. Most TCR beta V segments were productive about 90% or about 30% of the time in an earlier analysis.

At the time of sampling, donors were nominally healthy, though unrecorded immune exposures were likely. V was clipped by 2 bases and J by 6 bases, with 11 bases between them. CDR1 MNHNS and CDR2 SASEGT come from the germline V gene. The CDR3 spans 14 residues. The PCR used 60 Vbeta and 13 Jbeta primers. This table comes from immunoSEQ multiplex PCR, and its TCRdb copy is limited to in-frame clones, with some not included. The sample holds 95,000 to 120,000 clones; 82% are singletons and the top ten take around 2.3%. Regarding this clone: The antigen is unknown.

Sequenced sample: PBMCs. The TCR comes from a woman between 18 and 30 years old in good health and CMV-seronegative. The chain joins TRBV6-1 to TRBJ1-5, with D unclear. The CDR3 loop is CASSELGGLQPQHF. CDR3 bases: TGTGCCAGCAGTGAATTAGGAGGGCTTCAGCCCCAGCATTTT.